This passage covers 17 T cell receptor beta chains from one sample sequenced in a study of Tregs in tolerant kidney transplant recipients. Sequencing used immunoSEQ multiplex PCR; TCRdb keeps in-frame clones, though not all of them. This sample yields some 250,000 clones, of which more than 65% are seen a single time; approximately 0.69% belongs to the top ten. What was sequenced was CD4+ T cells from blood. The origin of the receptors is a human donor in good health.

This chain connects TRBV4-1 to TRBJ1-4, with D possibly matching TRBD1 (5 bases). V lost 4 bases and J 4 bases, leaving 13 bases between the germline ends. CDR3 length: 15 amino acids. Germline CDR1 MGHRA, CDR2 YSYEKL. The CDR3: CASSRIRDGNEKLFF. The CDR3 bases are TGCGCCAGCAGCCGAATCCGGGACGGTAATGAAAAACTGTTTTTT.

With regard to this clone: This CDR3 is also generated by other DNA sequences in the sample. This chain links TRBV6-5 with TRBJ2-7, with 10 bases identical to TRBD2. Germline CDR1 reads MNHEY; CDR2 reads SVGAGI. CDR3 size: 15 residues. V dropped 3 bases and J dropped 0; count of bases not matched to a gene: 2. This CDR3 is CASSYSSGSSYEQYF. CDR3 in DNA: TGTGCCAGCAGTTATTCTAGCGGGAGCTCCTACGAGCAGTACTTC.

In the case of this clone: Other DNA sequences in this specimen translate into the identical CDR3. The chain is built from TRBV7-8 and TRBJ1-2; D uncertain. This CDR3 region has 13 residues. V shed 1 base and J shed 4 bases, with 7 bases lying between them. Germline assignment: CDR1 SGHVS and CDR2 FQNEAQ. CDR3 protein: CASSLGGAYGYTF. CDR3 bases: TGTGCCAGCAGCTTAGGGGGAGCCTATGGCTACACCTTC. The full variable domain, in which reference TRBV7-8 and TRBJ1-2 provide the parts outside the CDR3, is GAGVSQSPRYKVAKRGQDVALRCDPISGHVSLFWYQQALGQGPEFLTYFQNEAQLDKSGLPSDRFFAERPEGSVSTLKIQRTQQEDSAVYLCASSLGGAYGYTFGSGTRLTVV.

Comment on this clone: Mismatch with germline at one junction end may stem from a read error. The gene calls are TRBV11-3 and TRBJ2-1, with 12 positions matching TRBD2. The CDR3 sequence is 12 residues long. Per the germline V gene, CDR1 is SGHNT and CDR2 is YENEEA. The CDR3 DNA reads as TGTGCCAGCAGCCGACTAGCGGGAGAGGAGGTCTTC. Its translation: CASSRLAGEEVF.

The J gene is TRBJ1-4, the V gene TRBV6-5; 9 nucleotides match TRBD1. Losses at the gene ends were 6 bases for V and 6 bases for J; bases not matched to a gene: 8. CDR3 length: 15 residues. Germline V gene lookup returns CDR1 MNHEY and CDR2 SVGAGI. CDR3 nucleotides: TGTGCCAGCAGCCTGGACAGGGGACGATATGAAAAACTGTTTTTT. The encoded protein is CASSLDRGRYEKLFF.

The gene calls are TRBV11-2 and TRBJ2-1, with 8 bases fitting TRBD2. This CDR3 spans 14 amino acids. The germline CDR1 and CDR2 sequences are SGHAT and FQNNGV. Losses at the gene ends were 3 bases for V and 8 bases for J; bases not matched to a gene: 6. The CDR3 spells CASSFNGGGDEQFF. The CDR3 DNA is TGTGCCAGCAGCTTCAACGGGGGGGGCGATGAGCAGTTCTTC.

The chain links TRBV29-1 to TRBJ1-4; D is possibly TRBD1 (6 bases). Germline CDR1 reads SQVTM; CDR2 reads ANQGSEA. The CDR3 covers 12 residues. V was clipped by 6 bases and J by 9 bases, with 14 bases between them. The DNA of the CDR3 is TGCAGCGTAAAAACCGGGACAAAAAAACTGTTTTTT. Translated, it gives CSVKTGTKKLFF.

V usage is TRBV5-6 and J usage is TRBJ1-2, with 9 bases aligning to TRBD1. The CDR3 runs to 17 residues. Germline CDR1 reads SGHDT; CDR2 reads YYEEEE. V lost 2 bases to trimming and J lost 4 bases; unmatched junction nucleotides: 12. CDR3 in DNA: TGTGCCAGCAGCTTTCTGGACAGGGGATACGGTGGCTATGGCTACACCTTC. This codes for CASSFLDRGYGGYGYTF.

This rearrangement joins TRBV5-1 to TRBJ2-1; 7 nucleotides line up with TRBD1. V shed 4 bases, J shed 3 bases, and the junction held 7 bases outside the gene matches. This CDR3 spans 15 amino acids. CDR1 SGHRS and CDR2 YFSETQ come from the germline V gene. The CDR3 reads CASSPGTVLYNEQFF. The CDR3 coding sequence is TGCGCCAGCAGCCCAGGGACAGTCCTCTACAATGAGCAGTTCTTC. Full variable domain (missing parts from reference TRBV5-1 and TRBJ2-1): KAGVTQTPRYLIKTRGQQVTLSCSPISGHRSVSWYQQTPGQGLQFLFEYFSETQRNKGNFPGRFSGRQFSNSRSEMNVSTLELGDSALYLCASSPGTVLYNEQFFGPGTRLTVL.

To note about this clone: Other DNA sequences of this sample code for an identical CDR3. The chain is built from TRBV11-3 and TRBJ1-1, with D possibly being TRBD1 (5 bases). Germline CDR1 SGHNT, CDR2 YENEEA. V gave up 6 bases and J gave up 10 bases, with 18 bases separating them. The CDR3 consists of 13 residues. The CDR3 sequence: CASSPTRGSPAFF. The CDR3 region has the DNA TGTGCCAGCAGTCCCACGAGGGGATCGCCAGCTTTCTTT.

This rearrangement joins TRBV2 to TRBJ2-3, with 15 bases lining up with TRBD2. This CDR3 is built from 15 residues. The V gene end was trimmed by 6 bases and the J gene end by 8 bases; junction bases not matched to a gene: 6. Germline loops: CDR1 SNHLY, CDR2 FYNNEI. The CDR3 loop is CASSSGLAGGSTQYF. Written as DNA, the CDR3 is TGTGCCAGCAGCTCAGGACTAGCGGGAGGGTCTACGCAGTATTTT.

The chain carries TRBV6-5 and TRBJ2-1; no firm D call. CDR3 length equals 13 residues. Germline V lookup: CDR1 MNHEY, CDR2 SVGAGI. The V and J ends lost 6 bases and 7 bases respectively, with 13 bases between them. The CDR3 spells CASRRDTLNEQFF. The CDR3 DNA reads TGTGCCAGCAGGCGAGACACCCTAAATGAGCAGTTCTTC.

The table lists this clone with a count of one. J is TRBJ2-1 and V is TRBV7-2; D uncertain. The length of the CDR3 is 13 residues. Germline CDR1 SGHTA, CDR2 FQGNSA. V was cut by 1 base and J by 3 bases, with 4 bases left in between. This CDR3 is CASSLDSYNEQFF. The CDR3 DNA follows: TGTGCCAGCAGCTTAGATAGCTACAATGAGCAGTTCTTC.

This clone was found once. One junction end disagrees with the germline gene, perhaps due to a read error. The chain joins TRBV27 to TRBJ2-4; D unresolved. The CDR3 is 13 residues long. Germline values: CDR1 MNHEY, CDR2 SMNVEV (reference sequence). The CDR3 sequence is CASGFLDKNIQYF. CDR3 in DNA: TGTGCCAGCGGTTTCCTAGACAAAAACATTCAGTACTTC.

The chain carries TRBV11-2 and TRBJ1-2; possible D gene TRBD1, 6 bases. Germline values: CDR1 SGHAT, CDR2 FQNNGV. CDR3 length: 17 amino acids. Trimming left V 0 bases short and J 4 bases short, with 18 bases between. CDR3 DNA: TGTGCCAGCAGCTTAGATGGGTATCGACAGGACCGCTATGGCTACACCTTC. Protein product: CASSLDGYRQDRYGYTF. The variable domain in full, completed from reference TRBV11-2 and TRBJ1-2, reads EAGVAQSPRYKIIEKRQSVAFWCNPISGHATLYWYQQILGQGPKLLIQFQNNGVVDDSQLPKDRFSAERLKGVDSTLKIQPAKLEDSAVYLCASSLDGYRQDRYGYTFGSGTRLTVV.

This clone was counted a single time. This chain links TRBV11-2 with TRBJ2-1; 9 bases agree with TRBD1. The CDR3 spans 14 residues. The V gene end was trimmed by 7 bases and the J gene end by 5 bases; junction bases not matched to a gene: 6. Germline CDR1 and CDR2: SGHAT and FQNNGV. CDR3 bases: TGTGCCAGCACCTCACGGACAGGGGACAATGAGCAGTTCTTC. As protein: CASTSRTGDNEQFF. Full variable domain (rest looked up from reference TRBV11-2 and TRBJ2-1): EAGVAQSPRYKIIEKRQSVAFWCNPISGHATLYWYQQILGQGPKLLIQFQNNGVVDDSQLPKDRFSAERLKGVDSTLKIQPAKLEDSAVYLCASTSRTGDNEQFFGPGTRLTVL.

CDR3 residues: CASSTGDISNTEAFF. CDR3 DNA: TGCGCCAGCAGTACAGGGGATATATCGAACACTGAAGCTTTCTTT. The genes are TRBV5-1 and TRBJ1-1; TRBD1 matches at 7 bases. The CDR3 extends over 15 amino acids. The junction had 8 bases not matched to a gene; V was cut back by 5 bases and J by 1 base. Germline lookup yields CDR1 SGHRS and CDR2 YFSETQ.